This entry lists 21 T cell receptor beta chains sequenced from one sample in a study of OX40 agonist ivuxolimab in advanced cancers. TCRdb keeps only in-frame clones here, not all; method: immunoSEQ multiplex PCR. The sample lists approximately 82,000 clones, 75% to 90% occurring once. The starting material was CD4+ or CD8+ T cells sorted from blood, obtained in a trial of the OX40 agonist ivuxolimab. Receptor source: an adult with an advanced solid tumor such as melanoma, head and neck, liver or kidney cancer.

J is TRBJ2-5 and V is TRBV7-9; D remains unclear. Gene TRBJ2-7 matches the end of the DNA better, so the J call may be wrong. From germline, CDR1 is SEHNR and CDR2 FQNEAQ (reference sequence). The CDR3 is made up of 12 amino acids. The CDR3: CASSLALVEQYF. CDR3 nucleotides: TGTGCCAGCAGCTTAGCTCTCGTCGAGCAGTACTTC.

DNA for the CDR3: TGCAGCGTTGACGGGCTTACGGGGGCGGGCACAGATACGCAGTATTTT. Translated: CSVDGLTGAGTDTQYF. The chain has TRBV29-1 and TRBJ2-3, with D tentatively TRBD1 or TRBD2 (6 bases each). This CDR3 is built from 16 residues. Trimming shortened V by 3 bases and J by 1 base, and 17 bases separated the two germline ends. Germline-derived CDR1 and CDR2 are SQVTM and ANQGSEA.

The chain carries TRBV7-6 and TRBJ1-5, with unresolved D. V dropped 1 base and J dropped 3 bases, with 10 bases sitting between them. Per the germline V gene, CDR1 is SGHVS and CDR2 is FNYEAQ. This CDR3 has 15 amino acids. The CDR3 sequence is CASSLEEGNNQPQHF. The CDR3, as DNA: TGTGCCAGCAGCTTAGAGGAGGGAAACAATCAGCCCCAGCATTTT. Full variable domain (rest looked up from reference TRBV7-6 and TRBJ1-5): GAGVSQSPRYKVTKRGQDVALRCDPISGHVSLYWYRQALGQGPEFLTYFNYEAQQDKSGLPNDRFSAERPEGSISTLTIQRTEQRDSAMYRCASSLEEGNNQPQHFGDGTRLSIL.

J is TRBJ1-1 and V is TRBV19; possibly TRBD1 for D (5 bases). V was shortened by 8 bases and J by 1 base, with 14 bases between the two germline ends. The CDR3 is 14 residues long. CDR1 is LNHDA, CDR2 SQIVND, per germline (reference sequence). In nucleotides, the CDR3 is TGTGCCAGTGGCGATCGGGGGTGGAACACTGAAGCTTTCTTT. Translated: CASGDRGWNTEAFF.

The CDR3 spells CALSGDPSSYNSPLHF. Here the CDR3 DNA reads TGTGCCCTCTCGGGGGACCCGAGCTCCTATAATTCACCCCTCCACTTT. The rearrangement joins TRBV7-2 to TRBJ1-6; D possibly corresponds to TRBD1 (5 bases). This CDR3 contains 16 residues. The germline CDR1 and CDR2 sequences are SGHTA and FQGNSA. V gave up 11 bases and J gave up 0 bases, with 17 bases separating them.

This chain connects TRBV4-3 to TRBJ2-3; D might be TRBD2 (6 bases). V was pared by 1 base and J by 0 bases, with 11 bases between. This CDR3 is built from 16 residues. Germline CDR1 is LGHNA and CDR2 is YSLEER. CDR3 amino acids: CASSQGAGYSTDTQYF. In DNA, the CDR3 is TGCGCCAGCAGCCAAGGGGCGGGGTATAGCACAGATACGCAGTATTTT.

This chain connects TRBV7-8 to TRBJ2-5, with D hard to call. V was cut by 3 bases and J by 1 base, with 6 bases left in between. The CDR3 is 13 amino acids. Germline V lookup: CDR1 SGHVS, CDR2 FQNEAQ. The CDR3 loop reads CASSFEFQETQYF. The CDR3 nucleotides are TGTGCCAGCAGCTTTGAGTTCCAAGAGACCCAGTACTTC.

The chain has TRBV5-8 and TRBJ1-5; 7 nucleotides align to TRBD1. CDR1 and CDR2 from the germline V gene are SGHTS and YDEGEE. This CDR3 comprises 11 residues. V was clipped by 4 bases and J by 11 bases; unmatched bases: 3. CDR3 sequence reads: CASSRQGAQHF. The CDR3 DNA follows: TGTGCCAGCAGCAGACAGGGAGCCCAGCATTTT.

The V gene is TRBV7-9, the J gene TRBJ2-1; D is perhaps TRBD1 or TRBD2 (5 bases each). V dropped 5 bases and J dropped 4 bases, with 12 bases sitting between them. CDR1 SEHNR and CDR2 FQNEAQ come from the germline V gene (reference sequence). The CDR3 totals 14 residues. CDR3 in amino acids: CASSTTGLYNEQFF. CDR3 in DNA: TGTGCCAGCAGCACCACGGGGCTTTACAATGAGCAGTTCTTC.

The chain joins TRBV10-3 to TRBJ2-2; 14 bases are shared with TRBD2. Germline V CDR1 and CDR2: ENHRY, SYGVKD. Germline trimming cut 8 bases from V and 2 bases from J; bases unmatched to any gene: 4. The CDR3 extends over 16 amino acids. The CDR3 DNA sequence: TGTGCCATCCCCGGGACTAGCGGGGGTAACACCGGGGAGCTGTTTTTT. This codes for CAIPGTSGGNTGELFF.

V gene TRBV7-9 combines with J gene TRBJ1-3; D might be TRBD1 (5 bases). This CDR3 region has 14 residues. Germline V gene sequence: CDR1 SEHNR, CDR2 FQNEAQ (reference sequence). V was pared by 2 bases and J by 4 bases, with 9 bases between. The CDR3 sequence is CASSLIQVGNTIYF. DNA for the CDR3: TGTGCCAGCAGCTTAATACAGGTCGGAAACACCATATATTTT.

The CDR3 sequence is CASSKITQPYEQYF. Written as DNA, the CDR3 is TGTGCCAGCAGCAAAATCACCCAACCCTACGAGCAGTACTTC. V and J are TRBV21-1 and TRBJ2-7. TRBV21-1 constitutes a pseudogene. The CDR3 has 14 amino acids.

The rearrangement uses TRBV5-8 and TRBJ2-5; no reliable D call. Germline CDR1 and CDR2: SGHTS and YDEGEE. The length of the CDR3 is 11 residues. Trimming shortened V by 0 bases and J by 7 bases, and 4 bases separated the two germline ends. The CDR3 is CASSLGGTQYF. The CDR3 DNA sequence: TGTGCCAGCAGCTTGGGGGGGACCCAGTACTTC.

The chain recombines TRBV6-4 with TRBJ2-1; weak D call: TRBD2 (6 bases). This CDR3 comprises 16 residues. Germline V gene data show CDR1 as MRHNA and CDR2 as SNTAGT. V dropped 5 bases and J dropped 2 bases, with 16 bases sitting between them. This CDR3 reads CASSNPGGIPYNEQFF. The DNA of the CDR3 is TGTGCCAGCAGTAACCCCGGGGGAATACCCTACAATGAGCAGTTCTTC.

The genes are TRBV4-3 and TRBJ1-2; 9 bases align to TRBD1. Trimming cost V 0 bases and J 7 bases; bases outside gene matches: 3. CDR3 size: 14 residues. Germline V lookup: CDR1 LGHNA, CDR2 YSLEER. The CDR3 spells CASSQDRDRVGYTF. CDR3 sequence (DNA): TGCGCCAGCAGCCAAGATCGGGACAGGGTTGGCTACACCTTC.

The chain carries TRBV7-9 and TRBJ1-2; no clear D. Germline V gene data show CDR1 as SEHNR and CDR2 as FQNEAQ (reference sequence). The V gene lost 0 bases and the J gene lost 5 bases, with 7 bases spanning the gap. This CDR3 has 13 residues. CDR3 protein: CASSLAQSYGYTF. DNA for the CDR3: TGTGCCAGCAGCTTAGCCCAGAGTTATGGCTACACCTTC.

The chain employs TRBV9 and TRBJ2-5; TRBD1 agrees at 10 bases. Germline V gene sequence: CDR1 SGDLS, CDR2 YYNGEE. The CDR3 contains 16 residues. V trimming: 4 bases; J trimming: 1 base; junction bases outside the gene matches: 7. The CDR3 spells CASSPGQGRLQETQYF. CDR3 nucleotide sequence: TGTGCCAGCAGCCCGGGACAGGGGAGGCTCCAAGAGACCCAGTACTTC.

The DNA of the CDR3 is TGTGCCAGCAGCGTAGGACAGGGAGCGGGAGATACGCAGTATTTT. Residues: CASSVGQGAGDTQYF. The chain joins TRBV9 to TRBJ2-3; a weak D match, TRBD1 (7 bases). The CDR3 covers 15 residues. V was trimmed by 0 bases and J by 5 bases, leaving 13 bases between them. Germline loops: CDR1 SGDLS, CDR2 YYNGEE. The variable domain in full, completed from reference TRBV9 and TRBJ2-3, reads DSGVTQTPKHLITATGQRVTLRCSPRSGDLSVYWYQQSLDQGLQFLIQYYNGEERAKGNILERFSAQQFPDLHSELNLSSLELGDSALYFCASSVGQGAGDTQYFGPGTRLTVL.

With regard to this clone: A read error may produce the germline difference seen at one junction end. The chain combines TRBV7-9 with TRBJ2-5, with D tentatively TRBD1 (5 bases). The CDR3 length is 15 residues. Germline V lookup: CDR1 SEHNR, CDR2 FQNEAQ (reference sequence). The CDR3 sequence: CASSLGGANQVTQYF. CDR3 nucleotide sequence: TGTGCCAGCAGCTTAGGTGGGGCGAATCAAGTGACCCAGTACTTC.

The rearrangement links TRBV19 to TRBJ1-2, with TRBD1 as a possible D gene (6 bases). V was pared by 6 bases and J by 3 bases, with 17 bases between. Germline values: CDR1 LNHDA, CDR2 SQIVND (reference sequence). CDR3 size: 15 residues. CDR3 sequence reads: CASSQGQLYYYGYTF. The DNA for the CDR3 is TGTGCCAGTAGCCAGGGACAATTGTATTACTATGGCTACACCTTC.

This chain joins TRBV7-3 and TRBJ1-5; D is uncertain. The ends were cut back, 5 bases at V and 0 bases at J, with 5 bases in the middle. The length of the CDR3 is 13 residues. Germline assignment: CDR1 SGHTA and CDR2 FQGTGA. The CDR3 DNA follows: TGTGCCAGCAGCCGATATAGCAATCAGCCCCAGCATTTT. Translation: CASSRYSNQPQHF.